Below, 10 T cell receptor beta chains from the same sample are listed, as sequenced in a study of tumor-infiltrating lymphocytes in oesophageal squamous cell carcinoma. TCRdb processed the PCR reads anew with MiXCR; each CDR3 protein has one entry. The sample yields roughly 9,000 distinct CDR3 sequences, 66% seen once. Sequenced: esophageal tumor tissue. The receptors were gathered from a female donor with esophageal squamous cell carcinoma.

This clonotype occurred a few times. The chain is built from TRBV7-8 and TRBJ2-5; 9 nucleotides line up with TRBD1. J gave up 11 bases and V 3 bases, and 7 bases lay outside the gene matches. The germline CDR1 and CDR2 sequences are SGHVS and FQNEAQ. The CDR3 consists of 13 residues. CDR3 in amino acids: CASSLTGGWMQYF. In DNA, the CDR3 is TGTGCCAGCAGCTTGACAGGGGGGTGGATGCAGTACTTC.

By its share, this clonotype is medium-sized. The CDR3 sequence is CASSSSDRYYNEQFF. In nucleotides, the CDR3 is TGTGCCAGTAGTTCATCGGACCGGTACTACAATGAGCAGTTCTTC. V and J are TRBV19 and TRBJ2-1, with D unresolved. Germline V lookup: CDR1 LNHDA, CDR2 SQIVND (reference sequence). V gave up 5 bases and J gave up 3 bases, with 14 bases separating them. This CDR3 is built from 15 residues.

This clonotype was counted only a few times. The V gene is TRBV7-8, the J gene TRBJ2-4; the match to TRBD1 covers 7 bases. CDR1 and CDR2 (germline): SGHVS, FQNEAQ. The CDR3 spans 13 residues. Losses at the gene ends were 1 base for V and 13 bases for J; bases not matched to a gene: 7. The CDR3 here is CASSLGRDRKQYF. CDR3 sequence (DNA): TGTGCCAGCAGCTTAGGAAGGGACAGAAAACAGTACTTC.

The chain is built from TRBV12-3 or TRBV12-4 and TRBJ2-5, with 10 bases that match TRBD2. The J call may be in error: the DNA end matches TRBJ2-1 better. This CDR3 region has 15 residues. In DNA form, the CDR3 reads TGTGCCAGCAGTTCGGAGCGGGAGGGCCTTAATGAGCAGTTCTTC. As protein: CASSSEREGLNEQFF.

The chain joins TRBV24-1 to TRBJ2-4; D perhaps matches TRBD2 (6 bases). The J call may be wrong; the DNA end is better matched by TRBJ2-5. This CDR3 has 14 amino acids. The V gene's germline CDR1 is KGHDR and CDR2 SFDVKD. The CDR3 coding sequence is TGTGCCCCCACGGTCCTAGCGACTCAAGAGACCCAGTACTTC. Protein: CAPTVLATQETQYF.

This clonotype was detected only a few times. No conserved phenylalanine or tryptophan ends this CDR3, so it is likely a read error. The chain uses TRBV7-8 and TRBJ2-1; the D gene could be TRBD1 or TRBD2 (5 bases each). Germline values: CDR1 SGHVS, CDR2 FQNEAQ. V lost 4 bases to trimming and J lost 8 bases, with 18 bases between them. The length of the CDR3 is 15 residues. CDR3 nucleotide sequence: TGTGCCAGCAGCTATCGGGGCAGAGGGGCACATGAGCAGTTCTTA. This sequence encodes CASSYRGRGAHEQFL.

As concerns this clonotype: This may be a read error: a much more frequent sequence differs by one nucleotide. The J gene is TRBJ2-5, the V gene TRBV7-3; 10 positions agree with TRBD2. The J call may be incorrect, as the DNA end agrees better with TRBJ2-1. CDR1 is SGHTA and CDR2 is FQGTGA in the germline V gene. The CDR3 is 15 amino acids. The CDR3 DNA is TGTGCCAGCAGCCCTGGGACTAGCGCCTACAATGAGCAGTTCTTC. Translation: CASSPGTSAYNEQFF.

The chain recombines TRBV7-3 with TRBJ2-5; no clear D gene. Germline lookup yields CDR1 SGHTA and CDR2 FQGTGA. The CDR3 extends over 13 amino acids. Trimming pared 5 bases from V and 5 bases from J, leaving 12 bases between. The CDR3 DNA sequence: TGTGCCAGCAGCCCTGCTAGATCCGAGACCCAGTACTTC. Protein product: CASSPARSETQYF.

The gene calls are TRBV7-2 and TRBJ2-7; D is unresolved. The CDR3 spans 12 residues. CDR1 SGHTA and CDR2 FQGNSA come from the germline V gene. The V end was cut by 1 base, the J end by 7 bases, with 8 bases between. For the CDR3, the DNA is TGTGCCAGCAGCTTAGTTTTAGCAGAGCAGTACTTC. Translation: CASSLVLAEQYF.

About this clonotype itself: The CDR3 end shows no conserved phenylalanine or tryptophan, and so a read error is likely. It is unclear where the CDR3 begins or ends on the DNA, so no DNA is shown, and the CDR3 is as TCRdb lists it. The chain links TRBV7-2 to TRBJ2-6; the table calls TRBD1, which could not be checked here. CDR1 SGHTA and CDR2 FQGNSA come from the germline V gene. The length of the CDR3 is 22 amino acids, counting both ends. CDR3 in amino acids: CASSLRALGGANSGSYEQYFGP.